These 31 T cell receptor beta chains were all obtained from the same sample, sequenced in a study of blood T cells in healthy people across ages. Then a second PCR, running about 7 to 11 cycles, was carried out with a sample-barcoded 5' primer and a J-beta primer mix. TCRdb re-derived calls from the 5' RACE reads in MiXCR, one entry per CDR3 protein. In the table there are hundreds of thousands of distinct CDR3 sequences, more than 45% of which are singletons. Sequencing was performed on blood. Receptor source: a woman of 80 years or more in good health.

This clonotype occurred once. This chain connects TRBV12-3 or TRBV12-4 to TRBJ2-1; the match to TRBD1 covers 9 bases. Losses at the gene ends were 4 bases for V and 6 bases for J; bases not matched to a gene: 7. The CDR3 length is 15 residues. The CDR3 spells CASSWGQGRSNEQFF. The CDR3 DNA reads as TGTGCCAGCAGTTGGGGACAGGGCAGATCCAATGAGCAGTTCTTC.

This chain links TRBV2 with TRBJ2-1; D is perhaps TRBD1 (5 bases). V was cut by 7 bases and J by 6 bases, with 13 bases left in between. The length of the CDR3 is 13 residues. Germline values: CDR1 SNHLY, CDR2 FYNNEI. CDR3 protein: CASKGPDGNEQFF. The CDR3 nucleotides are TGTGCCAGCAAGGGGCCGGATGGCAATGAGCAGTTCTTC.

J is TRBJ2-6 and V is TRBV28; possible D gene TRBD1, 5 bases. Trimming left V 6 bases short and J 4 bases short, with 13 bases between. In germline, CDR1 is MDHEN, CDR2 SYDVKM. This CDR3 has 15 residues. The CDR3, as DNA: TGTGCCAGCAGGTCCCAGGGTGCAGGGGCCAACGTCCTGACTTTC. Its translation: CASRSQGAGANVLTF.

The chain's CDR3 is CSAISGAGGAKNIQYF. The CDR3 bases are TGCAGTGCCATTTCCGGAGCGGGGGGGGCCAAAAACATTCAGTACTTC. The chain joins TRBV20-1 to TRBJ2-4; TRBD2 matches 10 bases. This CDR3 has 16 residues. Germline assignment: CDR1 DFQATT and CDR2 SNEGSKA (reference sequence). V lost 6 bases, J lost 1 base, and 9 bases stayed unmatched.

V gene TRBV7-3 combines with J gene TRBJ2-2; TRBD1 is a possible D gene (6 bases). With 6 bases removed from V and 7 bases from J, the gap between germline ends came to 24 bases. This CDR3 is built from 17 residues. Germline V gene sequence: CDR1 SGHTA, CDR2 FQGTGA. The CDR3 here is CASRFRPSQGIDGELFF. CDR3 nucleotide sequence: TGTGCCAGCAGATTTCGCCCCTCGCAGGGGATCGACGGGGAGCTGTTTTTT.

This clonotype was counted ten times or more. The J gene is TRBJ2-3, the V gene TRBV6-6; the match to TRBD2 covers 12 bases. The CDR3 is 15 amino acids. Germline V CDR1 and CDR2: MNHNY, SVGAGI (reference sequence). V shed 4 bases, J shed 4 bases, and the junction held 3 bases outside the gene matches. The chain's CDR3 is CASSSTSGGADTQYF. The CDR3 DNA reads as TGTGCCAGCAGTTCGACTAGCGGGGGAGCAGATACGCAGTATTTT.

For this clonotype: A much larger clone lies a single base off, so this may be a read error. The CDR3 region has the DNA TGCAGTGTCTGGACAGGGCCTAATGAAAAACTGTTTTTT. It specifies CSVWTGPNEKLFF. The rearrangement links TRBV20-1 to TRBJ1-4, with 8 bases fitting TRBD1. Losses at the gene ends were 7 bases for V and 3 bases for J; bases not matched to a gene: 4. In germline, CDR1 is DFQATT, CDR2 SNEGSKA (reference sequence). The CDR3 totals 13 residues.

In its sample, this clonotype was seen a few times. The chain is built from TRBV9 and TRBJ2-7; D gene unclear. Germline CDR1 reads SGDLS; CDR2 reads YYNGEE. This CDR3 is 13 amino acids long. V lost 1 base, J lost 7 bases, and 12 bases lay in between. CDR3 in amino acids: CASSVSQVGEQYF. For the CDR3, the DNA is TGTGCCAGCAGCGTAAGTCAGGTGGGGGAGCAGTACTTC.

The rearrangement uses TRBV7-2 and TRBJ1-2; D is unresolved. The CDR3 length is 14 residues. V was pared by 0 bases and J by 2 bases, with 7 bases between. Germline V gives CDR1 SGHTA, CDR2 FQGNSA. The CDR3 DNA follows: TGTGCCAGCAGCTTAGCGGTGTCCAACTATGGCTACACCTTC. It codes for CASSLAVSNYGYTF.

The CDR3 coding sequence is TGTGCCAGCAGCGGGGAAACCTACAATGAGCAGTACTTC. This sequence encodes CASSGETYNEQYF. The rearrangement uses TRBV7-8 and TRBJ2-7; D gene unclear. Trimming cost V 5 bases and J 7 bases, with 15 bases left between them. This CDR3 is 13 amino acids long. In germline, CDR1 is SGHVS, CDR2 FQNEAQ.

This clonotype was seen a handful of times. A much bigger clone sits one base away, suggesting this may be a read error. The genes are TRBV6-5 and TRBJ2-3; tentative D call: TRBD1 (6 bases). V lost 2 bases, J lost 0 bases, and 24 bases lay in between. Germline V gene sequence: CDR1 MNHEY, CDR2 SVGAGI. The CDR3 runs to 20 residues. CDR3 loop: CASSYPRGGTPATSTDTQYF. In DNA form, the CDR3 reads TGTGCCAGCAGTTACCCCCGTGGGGGCACCCCGGCCACTAGCACAGATACGCAGTATTTT.

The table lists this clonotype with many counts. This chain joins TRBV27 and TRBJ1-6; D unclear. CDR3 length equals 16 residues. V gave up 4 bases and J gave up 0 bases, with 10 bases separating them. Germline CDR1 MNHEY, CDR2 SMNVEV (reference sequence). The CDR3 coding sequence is TGTGCCAGCAGTTCGACACTTTACTCCTATAATTCACCCCTCCACTTT. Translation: CASSSTLYSYNSPLHF.

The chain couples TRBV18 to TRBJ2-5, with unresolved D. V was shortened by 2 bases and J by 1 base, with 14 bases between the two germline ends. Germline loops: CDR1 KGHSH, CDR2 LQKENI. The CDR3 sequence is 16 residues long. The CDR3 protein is CASSPMLQQSQETQYF. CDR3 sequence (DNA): TGTGCCAGCTCACCAATGTTACAACAGAGCCAAGAGACCCAGTACTTC.

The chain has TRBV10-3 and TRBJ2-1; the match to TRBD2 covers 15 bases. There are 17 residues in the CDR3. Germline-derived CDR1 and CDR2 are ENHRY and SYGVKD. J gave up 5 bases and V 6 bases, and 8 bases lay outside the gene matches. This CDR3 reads CAIRAGTSGGHDNEQFF. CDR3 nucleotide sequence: TGTGCCATCAGGGCTGGGACTAGCGGGGGGCACGACAATGAGCAGTTCTTC.

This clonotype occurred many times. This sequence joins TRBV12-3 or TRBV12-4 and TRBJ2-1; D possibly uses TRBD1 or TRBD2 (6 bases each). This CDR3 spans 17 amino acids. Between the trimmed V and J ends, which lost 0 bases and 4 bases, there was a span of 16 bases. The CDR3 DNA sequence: TGTGCCAGCAGTTTAGCTCTTTCCGGGGGCGTTTACAATGAGCAGTTCTTC. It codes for CASSLALSGGVYNEQFF.

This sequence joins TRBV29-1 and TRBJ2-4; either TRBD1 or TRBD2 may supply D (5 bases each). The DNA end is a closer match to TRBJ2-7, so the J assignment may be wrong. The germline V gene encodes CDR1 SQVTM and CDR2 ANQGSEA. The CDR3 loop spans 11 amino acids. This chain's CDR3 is CSVGGWGEQYF. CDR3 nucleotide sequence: TGCAGCGTTGGGGGGTGGGGCGAGCAGTACTTC.

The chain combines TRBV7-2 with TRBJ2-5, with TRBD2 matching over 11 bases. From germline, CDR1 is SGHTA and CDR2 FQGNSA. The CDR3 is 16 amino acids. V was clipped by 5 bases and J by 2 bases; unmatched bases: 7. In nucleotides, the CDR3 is TGTGCCAGCAGCCAGACTAGCGGGGCGAGACAAGAGACCCAGTACTTC. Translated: CASSQTSGARQETQYF. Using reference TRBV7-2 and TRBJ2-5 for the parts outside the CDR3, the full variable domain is GAGVSQSPSNKVTEKGKDVELRCDPISGHTALYWYRQSLGQGLEFLIYFQGNSAPDKSGLPSDRFSAERTGGSVSTLTIQRTQQEDSAVYLCASSQTSGARQETQYFGPGTRLLVL.

The DNA of the CDR3 is TGTGCCAGCACCACGACACGGGTAGGACGGGGAAACTATGGCTACACCTTC. As protein: CASTTTRVGRGNYGYTF. The chain links TRBV7-2 to TRBJ1-2; D gene unclear. The V gene lost 7 bases and the J gene lost 2 bases, with 23 bases spanning the gap. Germline loops: CDR1 SGHTA, CDR2 FQGNSA. The CDR3 covers 17 residues.

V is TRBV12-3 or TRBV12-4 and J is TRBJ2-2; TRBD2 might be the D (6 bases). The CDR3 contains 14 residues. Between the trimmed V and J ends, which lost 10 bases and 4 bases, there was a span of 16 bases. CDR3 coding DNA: TGTGCCACCGATGCGGGAAAAATCACCGGGGAGCTGTTTTTT. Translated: CATDAGKITGELFF.

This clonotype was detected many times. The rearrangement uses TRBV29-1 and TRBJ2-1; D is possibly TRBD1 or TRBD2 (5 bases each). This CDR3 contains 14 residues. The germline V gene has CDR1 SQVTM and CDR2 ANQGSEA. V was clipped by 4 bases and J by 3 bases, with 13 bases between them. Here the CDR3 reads CSVAGGVGYNEQFF. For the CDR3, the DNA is TGCAGCGTTGCTGGGGGTGTGGGCTACAATGAGCAGTTCTTC.

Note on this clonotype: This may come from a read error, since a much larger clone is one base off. The CDR3 sequence is CASSQDTQVYNEQYF. DNA of the CDR3: TGTGCCAGCAGCCAAGACACCCAGGTCTACAATGAGCAGTACTTC. The V call is TRBV3-1, the J call TRBJ2-1; D not certain. The J call may be wrong; the DNA end is better matched by TRBJ2-7. This CDR3 comprises 15 residues. The germline gives CDR1 LGHDT, CDR2 YNNKEL (reference sequence).

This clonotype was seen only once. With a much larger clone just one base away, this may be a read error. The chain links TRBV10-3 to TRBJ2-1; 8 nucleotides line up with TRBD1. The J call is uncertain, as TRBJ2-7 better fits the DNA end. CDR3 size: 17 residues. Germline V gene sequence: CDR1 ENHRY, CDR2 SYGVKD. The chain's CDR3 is CAITPGTGSRSYNEQYF. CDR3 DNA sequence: TGTGCCATCACCCCAGGGACAGGATCTAGATCCTACAATGAGCAGTACTTC.

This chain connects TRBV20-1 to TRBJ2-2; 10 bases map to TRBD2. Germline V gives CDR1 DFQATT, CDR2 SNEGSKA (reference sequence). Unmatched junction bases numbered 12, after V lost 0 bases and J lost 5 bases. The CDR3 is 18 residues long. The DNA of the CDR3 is TGCAGTGCTAGAGATCAGGCGAGCGGGGGGGCCCATACCGGGGAGCTGTTTTTT. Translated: CSARDQASGGAHTGELFF.

The chain's CDR3 is CSVSDSGGETQYF. Written as DNA, the CDR3 is TGCAGCGTCAGCGATAGCGGGGGAGAGACCCAGTACTTC. This chain connects TRBV29-1 to TRBJ2-5; 9 bases agree with TRBD2. Germline CDR1 is SQVTM and CDR2 is ANQGSEA. With V trimmed by 6 bases and J by 4 bases, 6 bases remained unmatched. The CDR3 length is 13 residues.

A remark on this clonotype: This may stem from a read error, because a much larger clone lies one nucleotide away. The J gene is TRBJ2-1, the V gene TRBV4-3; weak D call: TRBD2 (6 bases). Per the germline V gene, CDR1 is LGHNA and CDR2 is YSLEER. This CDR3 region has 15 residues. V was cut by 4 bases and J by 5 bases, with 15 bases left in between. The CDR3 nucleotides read TGCGCCAGCAGCCTTGCTAGCGCATCCGACAATGAGCAGTTCTTC. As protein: CASSLASASDNEQFF.

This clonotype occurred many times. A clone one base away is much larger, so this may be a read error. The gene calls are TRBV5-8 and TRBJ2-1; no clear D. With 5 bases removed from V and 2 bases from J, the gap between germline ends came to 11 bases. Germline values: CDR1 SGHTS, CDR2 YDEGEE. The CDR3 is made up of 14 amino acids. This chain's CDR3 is CASSAGSAYNEQFF. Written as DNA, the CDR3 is TGTGCCAGCAGTGCAGGTTCGGCCTACAATGAGCAGTTCTTC.

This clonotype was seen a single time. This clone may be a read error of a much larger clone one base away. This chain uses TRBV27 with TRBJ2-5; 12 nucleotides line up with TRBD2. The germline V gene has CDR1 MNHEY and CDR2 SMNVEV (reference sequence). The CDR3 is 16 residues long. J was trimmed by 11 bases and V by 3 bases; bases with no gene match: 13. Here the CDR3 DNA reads TGTGCCAGCAGTTTCTTACTAGCGGGAGGAAGCAATGAGCAGTACTTC. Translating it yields CASSFLLAGGSNEQYF.

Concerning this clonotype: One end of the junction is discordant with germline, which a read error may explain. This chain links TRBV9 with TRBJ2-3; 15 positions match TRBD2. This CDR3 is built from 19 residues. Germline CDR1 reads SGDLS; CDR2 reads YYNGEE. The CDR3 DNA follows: TGTGCCAGCAGCGTACGGGGACTAGCGGGGGGATCGTCCACAGAGACGCAGTATTTT. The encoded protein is CASSVRGLAGGSSTETQYF.

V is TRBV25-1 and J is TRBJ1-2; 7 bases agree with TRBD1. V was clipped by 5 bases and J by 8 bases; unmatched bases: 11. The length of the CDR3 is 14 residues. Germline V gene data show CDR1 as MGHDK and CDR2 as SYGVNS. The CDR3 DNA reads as TGTGCCAGCAGTCGGGACAGCGCTGAGGGGGGCTACACCTTC. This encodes CASSRDSAEGGYTF.

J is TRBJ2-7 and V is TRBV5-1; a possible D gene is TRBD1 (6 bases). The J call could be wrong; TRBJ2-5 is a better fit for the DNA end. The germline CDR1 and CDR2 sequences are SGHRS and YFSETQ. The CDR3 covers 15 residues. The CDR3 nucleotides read TGCGCCAGCAGTCCGAGGGGGATGAGGGGAGAGACCCAGTACTTC. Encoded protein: CASSPRGMRGETQYF.

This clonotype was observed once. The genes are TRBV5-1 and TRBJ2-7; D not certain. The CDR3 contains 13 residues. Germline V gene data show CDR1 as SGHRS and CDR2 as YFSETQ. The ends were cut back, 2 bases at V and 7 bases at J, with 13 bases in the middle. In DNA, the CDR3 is TGCGCCAGCAGCTTAGGCCCACCGCTAGAGCAGTACTTC. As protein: CASSLGPPLEQYF.